This T cell receptor beta chain was sequenced during a study of blood T cell repertoires in COVID-19. Study-wide background: From the United States, Italy and Spain came samples of acute and convalescent COVID-19. T cells, B-cell-depleted T cells, or PBMCs supplied cDNA or gDNA.

Clones were read by immunoSEQ multiplex PCR, and TCRdb kept only the in-frame ones, dropping some. The sample holds about 14,000 clones; over 80% are singletons and the top ten take around 5.9%. Sequenced sample: peripheral blood. The TCR sequence derives from a human donor in a cohort sampled during active COVID-19.

DNA for the CDR3: TGTGCCAGCAGCCAAATGATGCCGGGACTAGCGGCAGATACGCAGTATTTT. Protein product: CASSQMMPGLAADTQYF. The chain links TRBV3-1 (or the pseudogene TRBV3-2) to TRBJ2-3, with TRBD2 matching over 11 bases. V was clipped by 2 bases and J by 4 bases; unmatched bases: 8. The germline V gene has CDR1 LGHDT and CDR2 YNNKEL (reference sequence). CDR3 length: 17 residues.